This TCR beta chain derives from a study of blood T cell repertoires in COVID-19. Germline V gives CDR1 LNHDA, CDR2 SQIVND (reference sequence). CDR3 length: 13 residues. Trimming removed 6 bases from V and 4 bases from J; junction bases left unmatched: 2. The repertoire was sequenced with immunoSEQ multiplex PCR; TCRdb's copy has only in-frame clones and lacks some. The data hold 170,000 or so clones, with roughly 90% observed a single time. V gene TRBV19 combines with J gene TRBJ1-5, with 8 positions matching TRBD1. The TCR originated in a woman in her forties or fifties who had recovered from COVID-19. The sequencing input was PBMCs or T cells enriched from blood (not recorded which). The CDR3 DNA sequence: TGTGCCAGTAGGCACAGGGGGAATCAGCCCCAGCATTTT. Its translation is CASRHRGNQPQHF.